This entry lists 26 T cell receptor beta chains sequenced from one sample in a study of type 1 regulatory T cells. What these receptors recognize is not known. TCRdb re-called the reads with MiXCR, one entry per CDR3 protein. Here the sample spans 25,000 or so distinct CDR3 sequences, 72% being singletons. Sample: cultured T cells, either the whole culture or a sorted T cell fraction (not recorded which). Subset specified: Tr1-enriched cell product generated in vitro against host alloantigens. Receptor source: a human donor in good health.

In its sample, this clonotype is medium-sized. The chain joins TRBV11-2 to TRBJ2-7; D is unclear. Germline V gives CDR1 SGHAT, CDR2 FQNNGV. The CDR3 extends over 13 amino acids. Trimming pared 5 bases from V and 2 bases from J, leaving 10 bases between. The CDR3 DNA reads as TGTGCCAGCAGCCGATACGCCCCCTACGAGCAGTACTTC. Protein product: CASSRYAPYEQYF. Drawing the rest from reference TRBV11-2 and TRBJ2-7, the complete variable domain is EAGVAQSPRYKIIEKRQSVAFWCNPISGHATLYWYQQILGQGPKLLIQFQNNGVVDDSQLPKDRFSAERLKGVDSTLKIQPAKLEDSAVYLCASSRYAPYEQYFGPGTRLTVT.

The CDR3: CASTIWERGYRPGELFF. In nucleotides, the CDR3 is TGTGCCAGCACCATATGGGAGCGGGGGTACCGACCCGGGGAGCTGTTTTTT. The J gene is TRBJ2-2, the V gene TRBV7-9; 8 bases fit TRBD2. Germline V gene sequence: CDR1 SEHNR, CDR2 FQNEAQ (reference sequence). The CDR3 has 17 residues. The ends lost 7 bases at V and 6 bases at J; junction bases unmatched: 16.

The chain has TRBV10-3 and TRBJ2-1; TRBD1 is a possible D gene (5 bases). This CDR3 spans 12 amino acids. V was shortened by 6 bases and J by 8 bases, with 11 bases between the two germline ends. The V gene's germline CDR1 is ENHRY and CDR2 SYGVKD. CDR3 region: CAISPSRDEQFF. CDR3 DNA: TGTGCCATCAGCCCCTCCAGGGATGAGCAGTTCTTC.

The chain is built from TRBV28 and TRBJ1-2; 7 bases align to TRBD1. Germline assignment: CDR1 MDHEN and CDR2 SYDVKM. The CDR3 runs 14 residues. V gave up 4 bases and J gave up 6 bases; unmatched junction bases: 8. The CDR3 here is CASSSWTGGDGYTF. The CDR3 coding sequence is TGTGCCAGCAGTTCCTGGACAGGTGGGGATGGCTACACCTTC.

This clonotype occurred a few times. The chain joins TRBV7-8 to TRBJ2-5; TRBD2 agrees at 8 bases. Unmatched junction bases numbered 4, after V lost 4 bases and J lost 6 bases. CDR1 is SGHVS and CDR2 is FQNEAQ in the germline V gene. The CDR3 covers 13 residues. This chain's CDR3 is CASSSGGQQTQYF. DNA of the CDR3: TGTGCCAGCAGCTCGGGGGGGCAGCAGACCCAGTACTTC. The full variable domain, completed using reference TRBV7-8 and TRBJ2-5, is GAGVSQSPRYKVAKRGQDVALRCDPISGHVSLFWYQQALGQGPEFLTYFQNEAQLDKSGLPSDRFFAERPEGSVSTLKIQRTQQEDSAVYLCASSSGGQQTQYFGPGTRLLVL.

By share, this clonotype counts as hyperexpanded. V usage is TRBV20-1 and J usage is TRBJ2-7; 8 positions agree with TRBD1. Per the germline V gene, CDR1 is DFQATT and CDR2 is SNEGSKA (reference sequence). The CDR3 has 13 residues. V dropped 6 bases and J dropped 6; count of bases not matched to a gene: 10. The CDR3 spells CSARKDRVTEQYF. Here the CDR3 DNA reads TGCAGTGCCCGAAAGGACAGGGTAACCGAGCAGTACTTC.

V is TRBV11-2 and J is TRBJ1-2; 7 bases are a match to TRBD1. Trimming cost V 2 bases and J 2 bases; bases outside gene matches: 5. Germline V gene sequence: CDR1 SGHAT, CDR2 FQNNGV. This CDR3 comprises 15 residues. Written as DNA, the CDR3 is TGTGCCAGCAGCTTAACGGGCAGGGGGAACTATGGCTACACCTTC. This encodes CASSLTGRGNYGYTF.

The chain has TRBV13 and TRBJ1-2; possibly TRBD1 for D (6 bases). V lost 7 bases and J 2 bases, leaving 11 bases between the germline ends. The CDR3 loop spans 13 amino acids. CDR1 and CDR2 (germline): PRHDT, FYEKMQ (reference sequence). CDR3 bases: TGTGCCAGCACCTCACAGGGAAACTATGGCTACACCTTC. The encoded protein is CASTSQGNYGYTF. Full variable domain (outside the CDR3, taken from reference TRBV13 and TRBJ1-2): AAGVIQSPRHLIKEKRETATLKCYPIPRHDTVYWYQQGPGQDPQFLISFYEKMQSDKGSIPDRFSAQQFSDYHSELNMSSLELGDSALYFCASTSQGNYGYTFGSGTRLTVV.

The V call is TRBV20-1, the J call TRBJ2-2; D ambiguous. The CDR3 sequence is 13 residues long. The V end was cut by 4 bases, the J end by 7 bases, with 13 bases between. Germline lookup yields CDR1 DFQATT and CDR2 SNEGSKA (reference sequence). The CDR3 is CSAKLTLDGELFF. CDR3 nucleotides: TGCAGTGCTAAGCTGACGCTGGACGGGGAGCTGTTTTTT.

The DNA of the CDR3 is TGTGCCAGCAGCTTAAGCGGGACTACCTCCTACGAGCAGTACTTC. Translated: CASSLSGTTSYEQYF. This sequence joins TRBV7-2 and TRBJ2-7; 7 bases are a match to TRBD2. Germline CDR1 is SGHTA and CDR2 is FQGNSA. V gave up 2 bases and J gave up 0 bases; unmatched junction bases: 4. This CDR3 is 15 amino acids long.

This chain uses TRBV28 with TRBJ1-2; D may be TRBD1 (6 bases). There are 16 residues in the CDR3. The germline V and J ends were trimmed by 6 bases and 5 bases, with 22 bases remaining between them. In germline, CDR1 is MDHEN, CDR2 SYDVKM. The CDR3 DNA is TGTGCCAGCAGCCCCAGGGGCCCTCTTAATCTATATGGCTACACCTTC. It specifies CASSPRGPLNLYGYTF.

The chain couples TRBV18 to TRBJ2-3, with D unclear. CDR3 length: 14 amino acids. Trimming pared 1 base from V and 4 bases from J, leaving 9 bases between. The germline CDR1 and CDR2 sequences are KGHSH and LQKENI. This CDR3 is CASSPRLEADTQYF. DNA for the CDR3: TGTGCCAGCTCACCACGGCTAGAGGCAGATACGCAGTATTTT.

This rearrangement joins TRBV30 to TRBJ1-1, with 7 bases matching TRBD1. CDR1 GTSNPN and CDR2 SVGIG come from the germline V gene (reference sequence). The CDR3 totals 12 residues. V lost 4 bases to trimming and J lost 9 bases; unmatched junction nucleotides: 8. CDR3 region: CAWTLGGQQAFF. Written as DNA, the CDR3 is TGTGCCTGGACCTTGGGGGGACAGCAAGCTTTCTTT.

By share of the sample, this clonotype is medium-sized. The chain couples TRBV20-1 to TRBJ1-1, with D possibly matching TRBD1 (5 bases). The CDR3 is 15 amino acids. Germline CDR1 is DFQATT and CDR2 is SNEGSKA (reference sequence). V shed 0 bases and J shed 7 bases, with 18 bases lying between them. The CDR3 DNA sequence: TGCAGTGCTAGAGATCTGGTGGCCGGGGGTATTGAAGCTTTCTTT. This gives the protein CSARDLVAGGIEAFF.

This chain uses TRBV28 with TRBJ2-3, with 15 nucleotides matching TRBD2. There are 18 residues in the CDR3. Losses at the gene ends were 8 bases for V and 1 base for J; bases not matched to a gene: 10. From germline, CDR1 is MDHEN and CDR2 SYDVKM. CDR3 in amino acids: CASQSRTSGGVGTDTQYF. The CDR3, as DNA: TGTGCCAGCCAATCTAGGACTAGCGGGGGGGTCGGCACAGATACGCAGTATTTT.

The chain uses TRBV7-2 and TRBJ2-7; 7 positions agree with TRBD1. The germline V gene encodes CDR1 SGHTA and CDR2 FQGNSA. The CDR3 spans 16 residues. V shed 6 bases, J shed 4 bases, and the junction held 15 bases outside the gene matches. The CDR3 bases are TGTGCCAGCAGGACAGCGACAGGGATCGGGGAATACGAGCAGTACTTC. Translating gives CASRTATGIGEYEQYF. The full variable domain, its missing parts supplied by reference TRBV7-2 and TRBJ2-7, is GAGVSQSPSNKVTEKGKDVELRCDPISGHTALYWYRQSLGQGLEFLIYFQGNSAPDKSGLPSDRFSAERTGGSVSTLTIQRTQQEDSAVYLCASRTATGIGEYEQYFGPGTRLTVT.

This sequence joins TRBV7-8 and TRBJ2-5, with D possibly being TRBD2 (5 bases). Germline lookup yields CDR1 SGHVS and CDR2 FQNEAQ. The CDR3 is 16 residues long. Deletions cut 4 bases from V and 5 bases from J, with 20 bases between. In DNA, the CDR3 is TGTGCCAGCAGCTCAGAGGGTTTGAGTATCATCGAGACCCAGTACTTC. As protein: CASSSEGLSIIETQYF.

The chain carries TRBV19 and TRBJ2-3; 9 positions agree with TRBD2. V lost 5 bases and J lost 5; bases outside the gene matches: 11. Germline lookup yields CDR1 LNHDA and CDR2 SQIVND (reference sequence). This CDR3 contains 16 residues. The CDR3 bases are TGTGCCAGTAGTGGCCATAGCGGGGGTTCCGGAGATACGCAGTATTTT. Protein: CASSGHSGGSGDTQYF. The variable domain in full, with the rest retrieved from reference TRBV19 and TRBJ2-3, is DGGITQSPKYLFRKEGQNVTLSCEQNLNHDAMYWYRQDPGQGLRLIYYSQIVNDFQKGDIAEGYSVSREKKESFPLTVTSAQKNPTAFYLCASSGHSGGSGDTQYFGPGTRLTVL.

The table lists this clonotype with a count of one. V gene TRBV7-2 combines with J gene TRBJ2-7; D is undetermined. Germline CDR1 is SGHTA and CDR2 is FQGNSA. The V end was cut by 4 bases, the J end by 0 bases, with 7 bases between. The CDR3 consists of 13 residues. The CDR3 here is CASSYLPSYEQYF. The CDR3 DNA is TGTGCCAGCAGCTATCTTCCCTCCTACGAGCAGTACTTC.

A remark on this clonotype: One base away lies a much larger clone, so this may be a sequencing read error. The chain combines TRBV18 with TRBJ2-6, with D perhaps matching TRBD2 (5 bases). The germline gives CDR1 KGHSH, CDR2 LQKENI. The CDR3 is 15 residues long. V was shortened by 8 bases and J by 1 base, with 12 bases between the two germline ends. CDR3 protein: CASPPGVSGANVLTF. The CDR3 DNA reads TGTGCCAGCCCCCCCGGGGTGTCTGGGGCCAACGTCCTGACTTTC.

V usage is TRBV20-1 and J usage is TRBJ2-7; TRBD2 matches at 7 bases. Germline assignment: CDR1 DFQATT and CDR2 SNEGSKA (reference sequence). The ends lost 1 base at V and 0 bases at J; junction bases unmatched: 6. The CDR3 consists of 15 residues. The CDR3 spells CSARGSRGDSYEQYF. The DNA for the CDR3 is TGCAGTGCTAGAGGAAGCCGGGGGGACTCCTACGAGCAGTACTTC.

This chain connects TRBV30 to TRBJ1-3, with a tentative D call TRBD1 (5 bases). This CDR3 has 13 amino acids. Germline CDR1 GTSNPN, CDR2 SVGIG (reference sequence). V dropped 3 bases and J dropped 2 bases, with 8 bases sitting between them. The CDR3 region is CAWSRVPGNTIYF. CDR3 coding DNA: TGTGCCTGGAGCAGGGTTCCTGGAAACACCATATATTTT.

This chain joins TRBV7-2 and TRBJ2-3, with 14 bases matching TRBD2. CDR3 length: 18 residues. V lost 5 bases to trimming and J lost 7 bases; unmatched junction nucleotides: 14. In germline, CDR1 is SGHTA, CDR2 FQGNSA. Written as DNA, the CDR3 is TGTGCCAGCAGCCCCCGGACTAGCGGGGGGTCCCTCCGGAATACGCAGTATTTT. Residues: CASSPRTSGGSLRNTQYF.

By frequency in the sample, this clonotype is medium-sized. The chain employs TRBV3-1 and TRBJ2-7; no clear D. The CDR3 loop spans 14 amino acids. Trimming removed 2 bases at V and 5 bases at J, with 13 bases between. Germline assignment: CDR1 LGHDT and CDR2 YNNKEL (reference sequence). The DNA for the CDR3 is TGTGCCAGCAGCCAATGGGGTCCGGAAAACGAGCAGTACTTC. Its translation: CASSQWGPENEQYF.

By share of the sample, this clonotype is medium-sized. The CDR3 region is CASSNRLAGGVGNEQFF. The DNA for the CDR3 is TGTGCCAGCAGTAACCGACTAGCGGGGGGCGTAGGAAATGAGCAGTTCTTC. The rearrangement links TRBV6-5 to TRBJ2-1, with 13 bases lining up with TRBD2. J was trimmed by 7 bases and V by 5 bases; bases with no gene match: 11. The CDR3 runs to 17 residues. CDR1 is MNHEY, CDR2 SVGAGI, per germline.

The genes are TRBV11-2 and TRBJ1-6; D not certain. V was trimmed by 3 bases and J by 13 bases, leaving 16 bases between them. Germline CDR1 SGHAT, CDR2 FQNNGV. The CDR3 contains 14 residues. The CDR3, as DNA: TGTGCCAGCAGCTTTAATTTCCCGTCGTTTCCCCTCCACTTT. Its translation is CASSFNFPSFPLHF.